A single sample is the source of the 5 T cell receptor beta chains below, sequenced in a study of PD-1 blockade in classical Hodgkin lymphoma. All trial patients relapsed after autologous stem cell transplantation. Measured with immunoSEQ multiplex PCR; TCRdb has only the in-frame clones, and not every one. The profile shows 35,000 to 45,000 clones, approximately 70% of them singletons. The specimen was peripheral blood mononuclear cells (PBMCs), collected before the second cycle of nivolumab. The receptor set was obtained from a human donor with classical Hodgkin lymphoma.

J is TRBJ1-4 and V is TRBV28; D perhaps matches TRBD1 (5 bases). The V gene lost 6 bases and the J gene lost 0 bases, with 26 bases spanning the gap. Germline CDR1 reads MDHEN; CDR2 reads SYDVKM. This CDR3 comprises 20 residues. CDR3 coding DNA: TGTGCCAGCAGGGGGGAAAGGTGGGGAGCACCTTCTTCAACTAATGAAAAACTGTTTTTT. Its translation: CASRGERWGAPSSTNEKLFF.

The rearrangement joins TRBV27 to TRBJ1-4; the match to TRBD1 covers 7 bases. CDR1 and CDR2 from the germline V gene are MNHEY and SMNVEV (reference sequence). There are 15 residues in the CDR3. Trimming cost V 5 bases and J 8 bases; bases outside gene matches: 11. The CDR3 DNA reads TGTGCCAGCAGTGCCTTGGCAGGGGGTGAGGAAAAACTGTTTTTT. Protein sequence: CASSALAGGEEKLFF.

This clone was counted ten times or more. This chain's CDR3 is CASSGLLGTSGFQETQYF. CDR3 sequence (DNA): TGTGCCAGCAGCGGGCTACTTGGGACTAGCGGTTTCCAAGAGACCCAGTACTTC. The chain couples TRBV9 to TRBJ2-5; 11 nucleotides align to TRBD2. The CDR3 totals 18 residues. The germline gives CDR1 SGDLS, CDR2 YYNGEE. V gave up 3 bases and J gave up 1 base; unmatched junction bases: 11.

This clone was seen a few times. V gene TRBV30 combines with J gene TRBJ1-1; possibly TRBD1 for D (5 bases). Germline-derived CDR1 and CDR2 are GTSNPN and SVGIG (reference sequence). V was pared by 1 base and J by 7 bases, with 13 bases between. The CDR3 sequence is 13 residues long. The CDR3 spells CAWSDRRGGEAFF. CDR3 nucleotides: TGTGCCTGGAGTGATAGAAGGGGAGGTGAAGCTTTCTTT.

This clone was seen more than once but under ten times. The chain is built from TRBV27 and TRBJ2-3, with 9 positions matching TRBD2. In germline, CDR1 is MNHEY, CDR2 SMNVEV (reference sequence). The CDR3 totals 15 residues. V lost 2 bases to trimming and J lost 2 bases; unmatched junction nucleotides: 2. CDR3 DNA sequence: TGTGCCAGCAGTTTAGTAGCGGGGGCCACAGATACGCAGTATTTT. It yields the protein CASSLVAGATDTQYF.